Presented here are 23 T cell receptor beta chains from one specimen sequenced in a study of vaccination and CD4 T cells after COVID-19. For these receptors, no antigen is known. Treatment noted: approximately nine-day PBMC culture with coronavirus spike peptide pools or control peptides (ViraFEST assay). Scientists ran DNA taken from cultured CD4+ T cells through the Oncomine TCR Beta short-read assay for sequencing. TCRdb re-called the PCR reads with MiXCR, one entry per CDR3 protein. The sample yields about 25,000 distinct CDR3 sequences, approximately 49% seen once. Input material: CD4+ T cells from blood, cultured in vitro. These receptor sequences come from a human donor who had recovered from COVID-19.

This clonotype has a handful of counts. The V call is TRBV7-9, the J call TRBJ1-1; the D gene is possibly TRBD1 (6 bases). V lost 2 bases, J lost 2 bases, and 12 bases lay in between. The CDR3 loop spans 15 amino acids. CDR1 and CDR2 from the germline V gene are SEHNR and FQNEAQ (reference sequence). The CDR3 reads CASSLSGTLNTEAFF. CDR3 DNA sequence: TGTGCCAGCAGCTTAAGCGGGACACTTAACACTGAAGCTTTCTTT.

V gene TRBV3-1 combines with J gene TRBJ2-3; TRBD2 is a possible D gene (5 bases). The CDR3 covers 12 residues. V lost 3 bases and J 9 bases, leaving 10 bases between the germline ends. The germline CDR1 and CDR2 sequences are LGHDT and YNNKEL (reference sequence). The chain's CDR3 is CASSQGPGTQYF. The CDR3 nucleotides are TGTGCCAGCAGCCAGGGCCCGGGGACGCAGTATTTT.

The chain uses TRBV18 and TRBJ2-5; D might be TRBD1 (6 bases). The CDR3 runs 13 residues. From germline, CDR1 is KGHSH and CDR2 LQKENI. Deletions cut 3 bases from V and 2 bases from J, with 7 bases between. The CDR3 reads CASSPGQQETQYF. Here the CDR3 DNA reads TGTGCCAGCTCACCCGGACAGCAAGAGACCCAGTACTTC.

This sequence joins TRBV30 and TRBJ2-5; the D is unclear. V lost 5 bases to trimming and J lost 3 bases, with 4 bases between them. The V gene's germline CDR1 is GTSNPN and CDR2 SVGIG (reference sequence). The CDR3 runs to 10 residues. This CDR3 is CAWGEETQYF. In DNA, the CDR3 is TGTGCCTGGGGTGAAGAGACCCAGTACTTC.

The chain employs TRBV11-2 and TRBJ2-5; the match to TRBD1 covers 10 bases. J was trimmed by 4 bases and V by 3 bases; bases with no gene match: 2. The CDR3 covers 14 residues. CDR1 is SGHAT, CDR2 FQNNGV, per germline. As DNA, the CDR3 is TGTGCCAGCAGCTTCAGGACAGGGGGAGAGACCCAGTACTTC. This gives the protein CASSFRTGGETQYF.

The J gene is TRBJ2-7, the V gene TRBV2; D is possibly TRBD1 (5 bases). The CDR3 runs 14 residues. Looked up from germline, CDR1 is SNHLY and CDR2 is FYNNEI. The V end lost 3 bases, the J end lost 4 bases, and 13 bases lay between the germline ends. The CDR3 loop reads CASSEADSVYEQYF. CDR3 in DNA: TGTGCCAGCAGTGAGGCTGACAGCGTGTACGAGCAGTACTTC.

The chain carries TRBV11-3 and TRBJ2-7, with 8 bases lining up with TRBD1. The CDR3 has 18 amino acids. With V trimmed by 0 bases and J by 2 bases, 12 bases remained unmatched. Germline V gives CDR1 SGHNT, CDR2 YENEEA. The CDR3 spells CASSLEGGRWTGTYEQYF. CDR3 in DNA: TGTGCCAGCAGCTTAGAAGGGGGACGATGGACAGGGACCTACGAGCAGTACTTC.

This chain links TRBV24-1 with TRBJ2-1; D is unresolved. The CDR3 length is 14 residues. The V and J ends lost 7 bases and 7 bases respectively, with 16 bases between them. The V gene's germline CDR1 is KGHDR and CDR2 SFDVKD. The chain's CDR3 is CATSAHGEVNEQFF. The CDR3 DNA sequence: TGTGCCACCAGCGCCCATGGCGAAGTTAATGAGCAGTTCTTC.

This clonotype has more than one count but fewer than ten. V and J are TRBV6-1 and TRBJ1-1; the D gene is possibly TRBD1 (5 bases). The germline CDR1 and CDR2 sequences are MNHNS and SASEGT. CDR3 size: 12 residues. Trimming left V 6 bases short and J 7 bases short, with 12 bases between. CDR3 amino acids: CASSRTGGEAFF. CDR3 nucleotides: TGTGCCAGCAGCCGGACTGGGGGTGAAGCTTTCTTT.

In this sample, this clonotype turned up a few times. V is TRBV28 and J is TRBJ1-2; maybe TRBD1 (5 bases). Germline CDR1 MDHEN, CDR2 SYDVKM. This CDR3 is built from 16 residues. The V gene lost 6 bases and the J gene lost 2 bases, with 19 bases spanning the gap. CDR3 region: CASSQEAPGRNYGYTF. For the CDR3, the DNA is TGTGCCAGCAGCCAGGAGGCGCCAGGGAGGAACTATGGCTACACCTTC.

This chain uses TRBV10-3 with TRBJ2-3; 11 bases fit TRBD2. The CDR3 is made up of 17 amino acids. The germline V gene has CDR1 ENHRY and CDR2 SYGVKD. After removal of 2 bases from V and 5 bases from J, the junction contained 9 bases not matched to a gene. CDR3 sequence (DNA): TGTGCCATCAGTGAGGGGCCTAGCGGGGGGCGAAAAGATACGCAGTATTTT. Translation gives CAISEGPSGGRKDTQYF.

This clonotype showed up just a few times. J is TRBJ1-1 and V is TRBV27; 7 bases agree with TRBD1. Germline loops: CDR1 MNHEY, CDR2 SMNVEV (reference sequence). V gave up 6 bases and J gave up 1 base; unmatched junction bases: 14. This CDR3 has 17 amino acids. The CDR3 spells CASSSLGRGRGNTEAFF. CDR3 coding DNA: TGTGCCAGCAGCTCTCTTGGGAGGGGGCGCGGGAACACTGAAGCTTTCTTT.

This CDR3 reads CASSEISLGRVEQYF. As DNA, the CDR3 is TGTGCCAGCAGTGAAATCAGTCTGGGACGGGTCGAGCAGTACTTC. The rearrangement joins TRBV6-1 to TRBJ2-7, with D perhaps being TRBD1 or TRBD2 (5 bases each). The germline CDR1 and CDR2 sequences are MNHNS and SASEGT. Between the trimmed V and J ends, which lost 2 bases and 6 bases, there was a span of 17 bases. The CDR3 extends over 15 amino acids.

The rearrangement links TRBV6-4 to TRBJ2-1; 12 nucleotides line up with TRBD2. The CDR3 extends over 15 amino acids. With 4 bases clipped from V and 7 bases from J, the junction kept 5 bases outside the gene matches. Germline V lookup: CDR1 MRHNA, CDR2 SNTAGT. CDR3 residues: CASSGGLAGTNEQFF. The CDR3 DNA is TGTGCCAGCAGTGGTGGACTAGCGGGGACAAATGAGCAGTTCTTC.

The chain recombines TRBV20-1 with TRBJ1-1; D call uncertain. Germline V CDR1 and CDR2: DFQATT, SNEGSKA (reference sequence). The germline V and J ends were trimmed by 2 bases and 1 base, with 8 bases remaining between them. This CDR3 comprises 13 residues. The CDR3 coding sequence is TGCAGTGCTAGACATAAGGGGAACACTGAAGCTTTCTTT. Amino acid sequence: CSARHKGNTEAFF.

The rearrangement uses TRBV19 and TRBJ2-1; D may be TRBD2 (5 bases). Germline-derived CDR1 and CDR2 are LNHDA and SQIVND (reference sequence). CDR3 length equals 14 residues. The germline V and J ends were trimmed by 3 bases and 9 bases, with 15 bases remaining between them. The CDR3 loop reads CASSIGSSGGEQFF. As DNA, the CDR3 is TGTGCCAGTAGTATTGGTTCATCCGGAGGTGAGCAGTTCTTC.

This clonotype was detected only a few times. The chain joins TRBV28 to TRBJ1-5, with 9 nucleotides matching TRBD1. The length of the CDR3 is 17 residues. Germline V gives CDR1 MDHEN, CDR2 SYDVKM. Trimming at V came to 6 bases and at J to 4 bases, leaving 13 bases not matched to a gene. The CDR3 protein is CASRIQGAGSRNQPQHF. The DNA for the CDR3 is TGTGCCAGCAGAATACAGGGGGCCGGGAGCAGAAATCAGCCCCAGCATTTT.

The chain employs TRBV7-9 and TRBJ1-2, with D possibly matching TRBD1 (5 bases). V was pared by 4 bases and J by 8 bases, with 17 bases between. CDR1 and CDR2 (germline): SEHNR, FQNEAQ (reference sequence). The CDR3 consists of 14 residues. In nucleotides, the CDR3 is TGTGCCAGCAGCTCTCCTCCCGGGACCGTGGGCTACACCTTC. It specifies CASSSPPGTVGYTF.

This rearrangement joins TRBV10-1 to TRBJ1-3; TRBD1 is a possible D gene (6 bases). The ends were cut back, 7 bases at V and 2 bases at J, with 12 bases in the middle. This CDR3 comprises 14 residues. Germline V gene lookup returns CDR1 WNHNN and CDR2 SYGVQD (reference sequence). CDR3 sequence reads: CASTAGAAGNTIYF. DNA of the CDR3: TGCGCCAGCACGGCAGGGGCTGCTGGAAACACCATATATTTT.

This clonotype has only a few counts. The chain is built from TRBV20-1 and TRBJ2-3; D might be TRBD1 (6 bases). The germline CDR1 and CDR2 sequences are DFQATT and SNEGSKA (reference sequence). This CDR3 comprises 13 residues. This chain's CDR3 is CTSRDTYTDTQYF. CDR3 DNA sequence: TGCACTAGCCGGGACACCTACACAGATACGCAGTATTTT.

The gene calls are TRBV11-2 and TRBJ2-7; 8 positions match TRBD1. Germline-derived CDR1 and CDR2 are SGHAT and FQNNGV. V lost 4 bases, J lost 7 bases, and 12 bases stayed unmatched. The CDR3 has 15 residues. The CDR3 DNA reads as TGTGCCAGCAGCTCATCCTGGACAGGGTTGCGTGAGCAGTACTTC. This translates into CASSSSWTGLREQYF.

This clonotype was found once. The rearrangement joins TRBV6-1 to TRBJ2-1, with 7 bases aligning to TRBD1. The CDR3 totals 14 residues. In germline, CDR1 is MNHNS, CDR2 SASEGT. The trim removed 5 bases at V and 1 base at J, leaving 2 bases unmatched. CDR3 sequence: CASSIQGSYNEQFF. The CDR3 region has the DNA TGTGCCAGCAGTATACAGGGGTCCTACAATGAGCAGTTCTTC.

The rearrangement uses TRBV11-3 and TRBJ1-2, with a tentative D call TRBD1 (5 bases). V was pared by 5 bases and J by 4 bases, with 11 bases between. There are 13 residues in the CDR3. The V gene's germline CDR1 is SGHNT and CDR2 YENEEA. DNA of the CDR3: TGTGCCAGCAGCACCTCGGGGGTCTATGGCTACACCTTC. It codes for CASSTSGVYGYTF.